This T cell receptor (beta chain) was found in a study of blood T cell repertoires in COVID-19. Across the whole study: Acute-phase and convalescent COVID-19 samples originated in the United States, Italy and Spain. Sources were T cells, B-cell-depleted T cells, or PBMCs; the material itself was cDNA or gDNA.

This clone occurred once. V lost 2 bases to trimming and J lost 2 bases, with 16 bases between them. Per the germline V gene, CDR1 is LNHDA and CDR2 is SQIVND (reference sequence). The CDR3 extends over 16 amino acids. Data came from immunoSEQ multiplex PCR; TCRdb stores just in-frame clones and leaves some out. Of a few hundred thousand clones listed, 88% are singletons. Input material: peripheral blood. The TCR originated in a man aged 55 to 70 who had recovered from COVID-19. The chain has TRBV19 and TRBJ2-7; the D gene is possibly TRBD1 (6 bases). CDR3 residues: CASSISLQGSAYEQYF. In nucleotides, the CDR3 is TGTGCCAGTAGTATATCCCTACAGGGTTCGGCCTACGAGCAGTACTTC. The complete variable domain, with remaining parts taken from reference TRBV19 and TRBJ2-7, reads DGGITQSPKYLFRKEGQNVTLSCEQNLNHDAMYWYRQDPGQGLRLIYYSQIVNDFQKGDIAEGYSVSREKKESFPLTVTSAQKNPTAFYLCASSISLQGSAYEQYFGPGTRLTVT.